This T cell receptor (beta chain) originates from a study of molecular identifiers for immune sequencing clone quantification. Whole-study findings and limits: In a background of 950,000 to 1,000,000 naive cells, spiked Jurkat TCR RNA from one cell was reportedly detectable.

The authors gated naive CD8 T cells as CD8+CD4-CCR7+CD45RA+ for sorting. Points on this clonotype: Antigen unknown.

There are 16 residues in the CDR3. Germline CDR1 is SGHAT and CDR2 is FQNNGV. The J segment lost 2 bases and the V segment lost 6 bases, leaving 10 bases of the junction unmatched. TCRdb re-called the PCR reads with MiXCR, one entry per CDR3 protein. The table records about 320,000 distinct CDR3 sequences, roughly a quarter of them present only once. This receptor was obtained from a human donor in good health. Some libraries in this study had Jurkat cell RNA spiked in. The V gene is TRBV11-2, the J gene TRBJ2-3; 8 bases match TRBD2. Input material: naive CD8+ T cells from blood, with Jurkat cell RNA spiked in. Subset here: FACS-sorted CD8+CD4-CCR7+CD45RA+ naive T cells. The CDR3 is CASRYLSGGATDTQYF. CDR3 bases: TGTGCCAGCAGGTATCTCTCCGGGGGGGCCACAGATACGCAGTATTTT.